These T cell receptor beta chains were read from a single sample in a study of beta chain features in type 1 diabetes. TCRdb's table, derived via immunoSEQ multiplex PCR, lists solely in-frame clones and lacks some. The table lists under 300,000 clones, less than 30% of them singletons. The sample comprised naive CD4+ T cells from blood. The receptors derive from a woman aged 25 to 45 with type 1 diabetes. The CDR3 runs from the conserved cysteine through the conserved F or W. The order of the fields is D gene, CDR3 length, V gene, J gene, clone size, CDR3 protein, CDR3 DNA. The D gene is left open where the match is weak. Clone size appears in some rows only: once, few, many, or a class for an expanded clone.

.	13	TRBV6-5	TRBJ1-1	few	CASSYRLNTEAFF	TGTGCCAGCAGTTACCGTCTAAACACTGAAGCTTTCTTT
TRBD1	13	TRBV30	TRBJ1-5	.	CAWSQGGNQPQHF	TGTGCCTGGAGTCAGGGGGGAAATCAGCCCCAGCATTTT
TRBD1	15	TRBV9	TRBJ1-5	.	CASSVSGTGNQPQHF	TGTGCCAGCAGCGTATCCGGGACAGGCAATCAGCCCCAGCATTTT
.	15	TRBV19	TRBJ1-5	.	CASSIVGQDNQPQHF	TGTGCCAGTAGTATTGTGGGGCAGGACAATCAGCCCCAGCATTTT
TRBD1	12	TRBV30	TRBJ1-5	.	CAWNRGGQPQHF	TGTGCCTGGAACAGGGGTGGTCAGCCCCAGCATTTT
TRBD1	14	TRBV5-1	TRBJ2-7	few	CASSFGTGGPEQYF	TGCGCCAGCAGCTTCGGGACAGGGGGACCCGAGCAGTACTTC
.	14	TRBV7-2	TRBJ2-7	few	CASSPGYGSYEQYF	TGTGCCAGCAGCCCCGGTTACGGCTCCTACGAGCAGTACTTC
TRBD2	16	TRBV5-4	TRBJ2-2	.	CASSMGLAKNTGELFF	TGTGCCAGCAGCATGGGACTAGCGAAGAACACCGGGGAGCTGTTTTTT
.	15	TRBV28	TRBJ2-1	few	CASRTGTFAADEQFF	TGTGCCAGCAGAACCGGGACTTTCGCGGCCGATGAGCAGTTCTTC
.	15	TRBV18	TRBJ1-1	.	CASSPVTGTNTEAFF	TGTGCCAGCTCACCGGTCACAGGGACAAACACTGAAGCTTTCTTT
TRBD1	13	TRBV29-1	TRBJ2-7	.	CSVRDRGPYEQYF	TGCAGCGTCCGGGACAGGGGGCCCTACGAGCAGTACTTC
TRBD1	12	TRBV30	TRBJ2-5	.	CAWGQGEPDQYF	TGTGCCTGGGGACAGGGGGAACCAGACCAGTACTTC
.	15	TRBV18	TRBJ1-5	.	CASSPLGQRSQPQHF	TGTGCCAGCTCACCACTAGGACAGAGAAGCCAGCCCCAGCATTTT
TRBD2	15	TRBV18	TRBJ2-7	.	CASSPTSGRGDEQYF	TGTGCCAGCTCACCAACTAGCGGGAGGGGCGACGAGCAGTACTTC
TRBD2	15	TRBV4-1	TRBJ2-7	few	CASSRAGLGFSEQYF	TGCGCCAGCAGCCGGGCGGGACTAGGATTCAGCGAGCAGTACTTC
.	15	TRBV7-9	TRBJ2-5	few	CASSSQAGGQETQYF	TGTGCCAGCAGCTCGCAGGCTGGGGGGCAAGAGACCCAGTACTTC
TRBD2	13	TRBV28	TRBJ2-1	.	CASRAGVNNEQFF	TGTGCCAGCAGAGCGGGAGTTAACAATGAGCAGTTCTTC
.	14	TRBV19	TRBJ1-2	.	CASSWTATSYGYTF	TGTGCCAGTAGTTGGACAGCCACTAGCTATGGCTACACCTTC
.	12	TRBV18	TRBJ1-2	few	CASSPNTAFYTF	TGTGCCAGCTCACCCAATACAGCCTTCTACACCTTC
TRBD1	14	TRBV5-6	TRBJ1-2	.	CASSLAGTGQAYTF	TGTGCCAGCAGCTTGGCGGGGACAGGGCAAGCCTACACCTTC
.	14	TRBV4-2	TRBJ2-5	.	CASSPEGIRETQYF	TGTGCCAGCAGCCCCGAGGGTATTCGGGAGACCCAGTACTTC
TRBD2	14	TRBV7-3	TRBJ2-3	.	CASSSGTITDTQYF	TGTGCCAGCAGCTCGGGGACTATCACAGATACGCAGTATTTT
.	12	TRBV30	TRBJ1-2	.	CAWGRGDYGYTF	TGTGCCTGGGGGCGGGGGGACTATGGCTACACCTTC
.	13	TRBV7-9	TRBJ1-2	few	CASSLAGRAGYTF	TGTGCCAGCAGCTTAGCGGGCAGGGCTGGCTACACCTTC
TRBD2	15	TRBV6-5	TRBJ2-1	few	CASSSGTSGYNEQFF	TGTGCCAGCAGCTCCGGGACTAGCGGCTACAATGAGCAGTTCTTC
.	13	TRBV15	TRBJ2-7	.	CATSRDKTYEQYF	TGTGCCACCAGCAGAGATAAAACCTACGAGCAGTACTTC
TRBD1	14	TRBV7-6	TRBJ2-1	.	CASSPGQGRNEQFF	TGTGCCAGCAGCCCCGGACAGGGAAGGAATGAGCAGTTCTTC
.	12	TRBV7-9	TRBJ2-7	once	CASSTSSYEQYF	TGTGCCAGCAGCACGAGCTCCTACGAGCAGTACTTC
.	14	TRBV4-1	TRBJ2-1	.	CASSQFFRANEQFF	TGCGCCAGCAGCCAATTCTTTCGCGCCAATGAGCAGTTCTTC
TRBD1	16	TRBV15	TRBJ1-1	.	CATSRDPGQGTAEAFF	TGTGCCACCAGCAGAGATCCAGGACAGGGTACCGCTGAAGCTTTCTTT
.	13	TRBV11-2	TRBJ2-4	few	CASSLDQWATQYF	TGTGCCAGCAGCTTAGACCAGTGGGCTACTCAGTACTTC
.	12	TRBV30	TRBJ1-1	few	CAWNRRNTEAFF	TGTGCCTGGAACAGACGGAACACTGAAGCTTTCTTT
.	12	TRBV15	TRBJ1-2	few	CATSRLEQSYTF	TGTGCCACCAGCAGACTTGAACAGAGCTACACCTTC
TRBD1	12	TRBV30	TRBJ1-2	few	CAWSGQGVGYTF	TGTGCCTGGAGTGGACAGGGGGTGGGCTACACCTTC
TRBD1	14	TRBV2	TRBJ2-7	once	CASRWDRQTYEQYF	TGTGCCAGCCGGTGGGACAGGCAAACCTACGAGCAGTACTTC
TRBD2	14	TRBV30	TRBJ2-7	few	CAWTMSGSVDEQYF	TGTGCCTGGACCATGAGCGGGAGTGTCGACGAGCAGTACTTC
TRBD2	16	TRBV2	TRBJ2-1	.	CASSPPGTSGIGEQFF	TGTGCCAGCAGTCCCCCCGGGACTAGCGGGATCGGTGAGCAGTTCTTC
.	14	TRBV4-1	TRBJ2-7	.	CASSQRTRGYEQYF	TGCGCCAGCAGCCAACGGACCCGGGGGTACGAGCAGTACTTC
.	13	TRBV28	TRBJ1-5	.	CASVGGVNQPQHF	TGTGCCAGCGTCGGAGGGGTCAATCAGCCCCAGCATTTT
TRBD1	12	TRBV13	TRBJ2-3	few	CASSSTGHTQYF	TGTGCCAGCAGCTCGACAGGGCATACGCAGTATTTT
.	15	TRBV9	TRBJ2-2	.	CASSLRAGGAGELFF	TGTGCCAGCAGCCTCCGGGCAGGAGGGGCCGGGGAGCTGTTTTTT
TRBD1	15	TRBV5-1	TRBJ1-5	.	CASSPGQVDDQPQHF	TGCGCCAGCAGCCCAGGACAGGTAGACGATCAGCCCCAGCATTTT
.	14	TRBV19	TRBJ1-2	few	CASSDRDSSYGYTF	TGTGCCAGTAGCGACCGGGACTCGAGCTATGGCTACACCTTC
TRBD1	12	TRBV29-1	TRBJ1-5	few	CSAGTGEQPQHF	TGCAGCGCTGGGACAGGCGAACAGCCCCAGCATTTT
.	16	TRBV4-2	TRBJ2-5	.	CASSQELAGNGKTQYF	TGTGCCAGCAGCCAAGAGCTAGCCGGGAATGGAAAGACCCAGTACTTC
TRBD2	15	TRBV7-2	TRBJ2-7	.	CASSLRAGATYEQYF	TGTGCCAGCAGCTTGCGAGCGGGGGCGACCTACGAGCAGTACTTC
.	16	TRBV9	TRBJ1-1	few	CASSAGIRALNTEAFF	TGTGCCAGCAGCGCGGGGATTCGGGCCTTGAACACTGAAGCTTTCTTT
.	14	TRBV30	TRBJ2-3	.	CAWTPGRAADTQYF	TGTGCCTGGACCCCTGGGCGGGCAGCAGATACGCAGTATTTT
TRBD1	14	TRBV5-1	TRBJ2-7	.	CASAGQGPIYEQYF	TGCGCCAGCGCGGGACAGGGGCCGATCTACGAGCAGTACTTC
.	14	TRBV6-5	TRBJ2-1	.	CASSYLRDYNEQFF	TGTGCCAGCAGTTACCTCCGGGACTACAATGAGCAGTTCTTC
.	12	TRBV7-2	TRBJ2-5	.	CASSLDRETQYF	TGTGCCAGCAGCCTGGACAGAGAGACCCAGTACTTC
TRBD2	16	TRBV5-4	TRBJ2-1	.	CASSNQAGGSYNEQFF	TGTGCCAGCAGCAACCAAGCGGGAGGGTCGTACAATGAGCAGTTCTTC
TRBD1	13	TRBV9	TRBJ2-7	few	CASSPDRVDEQYF	TGTGCCAGCAGCCCGGACAGGGTGGACGAGCAGTACTTC